This TCR beta chain was found in a study of PD-L1 blockade in urothelial cancer. Study-level background: Males with bladder-origin urothelial cancer constituted about 90% of the roughly 30 patients. The authors examined blood 3 weeks (second dose) and 6 weeks after treatment start.

This clone was detected only a few times. TCRdb's copy holds only in-frame clones and misses some; the assay was immunoSEQ multiplex PCR. The sample lists about 45,000 clones; around 89% were seen once. This clonotype was sampled from an elderly man with urothelial cancer. The material was PBMCs, obtained around atezolizumab (anti-PD-L1) treatment.

CDR3 coding DNA: TGTGCCAGCAGCCCGGGACAGGTGGACGGGGAGCTGTTTTTT. Translation gives CASSPGQVDGELFF. The chain has TRBV7-7 and TRBJ2-2; 8 bases match TRBD1. Germline V gene data show CDR1 as SSHAT and CDR2 as FNYEAQ (reference sequence). There are 14 residues in the CDR3. V gave up 5 bases and J gave up 7 bases; unmatched junction bases: 6.